The 14 T cell receptor beta chains given below trace back to one sample, sequenced in a study of long-term antiretroviral therapy in people with HIV. The libraries were made with immunoSEQ v3.0 at survey level. Produced via immunoSEQ multiplex PCR; TCRdb's table is partial and in-frame only. The repertoire holds approximately 24,000 clones, with roughly 87% as singletons. The source was unsorted PBMCs, collected 1.8 years before starting antiretroviral therapy. The receptors come from a man between 50 and 59 years old with HIV.

This clone came up once. V and J are TRBV29-1 and TRBJ1-5, with D possibly TRBD1 on 5 matching bases. Germline V gene lookup returns CDR1 SQVTM and CDR2 ANQGSEA. This CDR3 is 13 amino acids long. V dropped 4 bases and J dropped 2 bases, with 9 bases sitting between them. The CDR3 sequence: CSVAVGGNQPQHF. CDR3 coding DNA: TGCAGCGTTGCGGTGGGGGGCAATCAGCCCCAGCATTTT.

The chain joins TRBV19 to TRBJ2-1, with a tentative D call TRBD1 (6 bases). The CDR3 has 13 amino acids. Trimming removed 8 bases from V and 3 bases from J, with 11 bases in between. Germline assignment: CDR1 LNHDA and CDR2 SQIVND (reference sequence). CDR3 sequence reads: CASGTTVYNEQFF. CDR3 nucleotides: TGTGCCAGTGGGACAACGGTCTACAATGAGCAGTTCTTC.

This clone ranks as medium-sized (0.01 to 0.1%). The chain employs TRBV25-1 and TRBJ1-1; a possible D gene is TRBD1 (5 bases). Germline V gene sequence: CDR1 MGHDK, CDR2 SYGVNS. CDR3 length: 16 residues. Trimming cost V 2 bases and J 4 bases, with 17 bases left between them. CDR3 sequence reads: CASSEVGQGVGTEAFF. The DNA of the CDR3 is TGTGCCAGCAGTGAAGTCGGACAAGGGGTAGGCACTGAAGCTTTCTTT.

The chain carries TRBV5-5 and TRBJ1-6; 7 bases match TRBD1. Germline CDR1 and CDR2: SGHKS and YYEKEE (reference sequence). The V segment lost 4 bases and the J segment 6 bases; nucleotides outside the gene matches: 16. This CDR3 has 18 residues. CDR3 bases: TGTGCCAGCAGCAGGGGGCGTGGAGCGGGACAAGGTAATTCACCCCTCCACTTT. This gives the protein CASSRGRGAGQGNSPLHF. Supplemented by reference TRBV5-5 and TRBJ1-6, the full variable domain reads DAGVTQSPTHLIKTRGQQVTLRCSPISGHKSVSWYQQVLGQGPQFIFQYYEKEERGRGNFPDRFSARQFPNYSSELNVNALLLGDSALYLCASSRGRGAGQGNSPLHFGNGTRLTVT.

The rearrangement joins TRBV6-5 to TRBJ1-1; a possible D gene is TRBD1 (5 bases). The CDR3 totals 13 residues. Trimming removed 6 bases from V and 2 bases from J, with 10 bases in between. Per germline, CDR1 MNHEY and CDR2 SVGAGI. CDR3 bases: TGTGCCAGCAGGCGACAGATTAACACTGAAGCTTTCTTT. Translation gives CASRRQINTEAFF.

The chain links TRBV6-4 to TRBJ1-1; 9 nucleotides agree with TRBD1. The germline V gene has CDR1 MRHNA and CDR2 SNTAGT. The CDR3 spans 14 residues. With 6 bases clipped from V and 1 base from J, the junction kept 3 bases outside the gene matches. The CDR3 reads CASRVQGANTEAFF. CDR3 nucleotides: TGTGCCAGCAGAGTACAGGGGGCGAACACTGAAGCTTTCTTT.

This rearrangement joins TRBV7-2 to TRBJ2-6, with D perhaps matching TRBD1 (6 bases). The germline V gene has CDR1 SGHTA and CDR2 FQGNSA. This CDR3 has 19 residues. V was clipped by 2 bases and J by 0 bases, with 17 bases between them. CDR3 coding DNA: TGTGCCAGCAGCTTACTTCGCAGGGGCAGGGCCTCTGGGGCCAACGTCCTGACTTTC. Protein sequence: CASSLLRRGRASGANVLTF.

The rearrangement links TRBV9 to TRBJ1-3, with D perhaps matching TRBD1 (5 bases). V lost 2 bases, J lost 7 bases, and 19 bases lay in between. Germline V CDR1 and CDR2: SGDLS, YYNGEE. This CDR3 has 16 amino acids. The CDR3: CASSVETASPRNTIYF. The CDR3 DNA reads as TGTGCCAGCAGCGTGGAGACAGCTAGCCCGAGGAACACCATATATTTT.

The rearrangement joins TRBV7-2 to TRBJ1-6; 7 bases line up with TRBD1. The CDR3 sequence is 16 residues long. The germline V gene encodes CDR1 SGHTA and CDR2 FQGNSA. V was clipped by 5 bases and J by 9 bases; unmatched bases: 13. CDR3 sequence (DNA): TGTGCCAGCAGCGACCTGGGCCTAGGGGGCAGTTCACCCCTCCACTTT. Residues: CASSDLGLGGSSPLHF. Using reference TRBV7-2 and TRBJ1-6 for the parts outside the CDR3, the full variable domain is GAGVSQSPSNKVTEKGKDVELRCDPISGHTALYWYRQSLGQGLEFLIYFQGNSAPDKSGLPSDRFSAERTGGSVSTLTIQRTQQEDSAVYLCASSDLGLGGSSPLHFGNGTRLTVT.

The chain links TRBV5-1 to TRBJ2-2, with no clear D. Germline CDR1 reads SGHRS; CDR2 reads YFSETQ. V lost 3 bases and J lost 6, with 12 bases in between. There are 14 residues in the CDR3. This CDR3 reads CASSSGPPSGELFF. DNA for the CDR3: TGCGCCAGCAGCTCCGGGCCCCCCTCCGGGGAGCTGTTTTTT.

This clone was detected only once. The chain combines TRBV29-1 with TRBJ2-3; the D is unclear. Germline CDR1 reads SQVTM; CDR2 reads ANQGSEA. V was pared by 7 bases and J by 0 bases, with 8 bases between. The length of the CDR3 is 12 residues. DNA for the CDR3: TGCAGCGGGCGACTCAGCACAGATACGCAGTATTTT. Its translation: CSGRLSTDTQYF.

The rearrangement uses TRBV11-1 and TRBJ1-1; D remains unclear. Germline V gene data show CDR1 as SGHAT and CDR2 as FQDESV (reference sequence). The CDR3 extends over 13 amino acids. Trimming took 5 bases from V and 6 from J, leaving 13 bases between them. Here the CDR3 DNA reads TGTGCCAGCAGCGGGATCTCCCGGGCTGAAGCTTTCTTT. The encoded protein is CASSGISRAEAFF.

The gene calls are TRBV5-1 and TRBJ2-5, with a weak D call TRBD1 (5 bases). The CDR3 totals 14 residues. The V end lost 2 bases, the J end lost 0 bases, and 8 bases lay between the germline ends. Germline CDR1 reads SGHRS; CDR2 reads YFSETQ. CDR3 region: CASSFGQNQETQYF. The CDR3 nucleotides read TGCGCCAGCAGCTTCGGACAAAACCAAGAGACCCAGTACTTC.

This chain uses TRBV6-1 with TRBJ1-4; D not certain. V gave up 7 bases and J gave up 3 bases, with 15 bases separating them. Germline loops: CDR1 MNHNS, CDR2 SASEGT. The CDR3 totals 15 residues. The CDR3 region has the DNA TGTGCCAGCATCCTCGCGCCGGGGTCTAATGAAAAACTGTTTTTT. Translating it yields CASILAPGSNEKLFF.